The next 3 T cell receptor beta chains were all read from a single sample in a study of cytomegalovirus exposure and HLA in healthy donors. A multiplex PCR was run with 60 Vbeta primers and 13 Jbeta primers. Data came from immunoSEQ multiplex PCR; TCRdb stores just in-frame clones and leaves some out. The top ten clones hold roughly 7.3% of a sample with 150,000 to 200,000 clones, around four fifths of them seen once. The material sequenced was PBMCs. The receptor source for this set is a male donor in good health and CMV-seropositive.

This clone was observed a few times. The sample has other DNA sequences that encode this CDR3 too. The V call is TRBV7-6, the J call TRBJ1-1; D may be TRBD1 (5 bases). There are 14 residues in the CDR3. V was trimmed by 1 base and J by 2 bases, leaving 8 bases between them. CDR1 and CDR2 (germline): SGHVS, FNYEAQ. The CDR3 loop reads CASSLGGGNTEAFF. DNA for the CDR3: TGTGCCAGCAGCTTAGGGGGGGGAAACACTGAAGCTTTCTTT.

This chain links TRBV4-1 with TRBJ1-2; possibly TRBD1 for D (5 bases). Germline CDR1 and CDR2: MGHRA and YSYEKL. This CDR3 is 15 amino acids long. The V end lost 4 bases, the J end lost 5 bases, and 17 bases lay between the germline ends. CDR3 protein: CASSRDTQEPYGYTF. The CDR3 nucleotides read TGCGCCAGCAGCCGAGATACACAGGAACCATATGGCTACACCTTC.

The chain combines TRBV2 with TRBJ1-1; 8 nucleotides line up with TRBD1. This CDR3 has 15 amino acids. V lost 1 base and J lost 6; bases outside the gene matches: 7. CDR1 and CDR2 from the germline V gene are SNHLY and FYNNEI. In DNA, the CDR3 is TGTGCCAGCAGTGAAGGGACAGGGAATTTCGCTGAAGCTTTCTTT. Amino acids: CASSEGTGNFAEAFF.